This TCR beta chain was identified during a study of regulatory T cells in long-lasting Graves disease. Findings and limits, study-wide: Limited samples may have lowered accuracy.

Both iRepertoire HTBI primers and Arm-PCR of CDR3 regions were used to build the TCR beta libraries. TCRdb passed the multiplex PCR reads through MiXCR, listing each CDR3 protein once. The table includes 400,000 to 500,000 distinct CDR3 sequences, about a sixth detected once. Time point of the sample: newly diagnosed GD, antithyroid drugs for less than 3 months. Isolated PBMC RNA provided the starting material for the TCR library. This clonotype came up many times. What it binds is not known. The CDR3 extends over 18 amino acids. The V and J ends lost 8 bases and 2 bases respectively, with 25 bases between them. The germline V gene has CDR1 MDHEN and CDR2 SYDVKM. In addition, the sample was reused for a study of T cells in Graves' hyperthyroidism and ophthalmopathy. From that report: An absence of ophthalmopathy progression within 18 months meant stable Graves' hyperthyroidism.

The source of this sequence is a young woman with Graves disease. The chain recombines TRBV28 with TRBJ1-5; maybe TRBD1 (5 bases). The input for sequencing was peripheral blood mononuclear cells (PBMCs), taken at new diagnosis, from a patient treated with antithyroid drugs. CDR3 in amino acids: CASRRSDWRGVGNQPQHF. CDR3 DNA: TGTGCCAGCCGCAGGTCTGACTGGCGGGGGGTAGGCAATCAGCCCCAGCATTTT. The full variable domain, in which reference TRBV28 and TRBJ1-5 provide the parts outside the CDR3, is DVKVTQSSRYLVKRTGEKVFLECVQDMDHENMFWYRQDPGLGLRLIYFSYDVKMKEKGDIPEGYSVSREKKERFSLILESASTNQTSMYLCASRRSDWRGVGNQPQHFGDGTRLSIL.